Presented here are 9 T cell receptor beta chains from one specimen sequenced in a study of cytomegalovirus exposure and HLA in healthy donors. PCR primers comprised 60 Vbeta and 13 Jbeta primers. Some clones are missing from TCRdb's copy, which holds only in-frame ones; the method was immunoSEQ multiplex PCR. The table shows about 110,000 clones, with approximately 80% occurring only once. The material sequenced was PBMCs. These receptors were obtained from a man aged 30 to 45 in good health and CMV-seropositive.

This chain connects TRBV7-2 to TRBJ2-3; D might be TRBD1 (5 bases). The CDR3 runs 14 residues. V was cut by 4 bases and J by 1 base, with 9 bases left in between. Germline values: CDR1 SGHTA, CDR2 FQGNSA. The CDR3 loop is CASSSQGGTDTQYF. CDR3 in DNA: TGTGCCAGCAGCTCGCAAGGGGGCACAGATACGCAGTATTTT.

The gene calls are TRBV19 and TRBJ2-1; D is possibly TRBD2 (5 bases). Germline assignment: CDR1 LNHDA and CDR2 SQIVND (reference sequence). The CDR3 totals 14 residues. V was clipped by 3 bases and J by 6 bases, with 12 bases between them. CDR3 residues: CASSMYGDGNEQFF. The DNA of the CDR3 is TGTGCCAGTAGTATGTACGGGGATGGCAATGAGCAGTTCTTC.

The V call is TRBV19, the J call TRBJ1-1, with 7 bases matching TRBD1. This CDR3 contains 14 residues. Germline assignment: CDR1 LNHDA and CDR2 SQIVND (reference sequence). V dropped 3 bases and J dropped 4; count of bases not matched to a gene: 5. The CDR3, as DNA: TGTGCCAGTAGTATGACAGGGACTTCCACTGAAGCTTTCTTT. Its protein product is CASSMTGTSTEAFF.

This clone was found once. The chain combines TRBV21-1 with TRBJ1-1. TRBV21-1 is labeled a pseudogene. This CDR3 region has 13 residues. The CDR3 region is CASSNGGDTEAFF. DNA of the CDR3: TGTGCCAGCAGCAATGGAGGGGACACTGAAGCTTTCTTT.

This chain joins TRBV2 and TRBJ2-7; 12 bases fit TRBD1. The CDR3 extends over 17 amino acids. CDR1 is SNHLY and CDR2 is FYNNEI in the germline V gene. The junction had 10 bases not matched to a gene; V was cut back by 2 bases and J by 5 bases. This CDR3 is CASSELWGTGGKNEQYF. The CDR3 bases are TGTGCCAGCAGTGAACTCTGGGGGACAGGGGGCAAAAACGAGCAGTACTTC.

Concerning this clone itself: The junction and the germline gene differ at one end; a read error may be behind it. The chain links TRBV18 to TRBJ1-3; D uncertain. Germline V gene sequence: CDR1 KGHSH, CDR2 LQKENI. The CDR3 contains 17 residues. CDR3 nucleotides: TGTGCCAGTTCACCGTCCGGGAAAGTCAACTCTGGAAACACCATATATTTT. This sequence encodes CASSPSGKVNSGNTIYF. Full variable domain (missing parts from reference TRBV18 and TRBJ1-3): NAGVMQNPRHLVRRRGQEARLRCSPMKGHSHVYWYRQLPEEGLKFMVYLQKENIIDESGMPKERFSAEFPKEGPSILRIQQVVRGDSAAYFCASSPSGKVNSGNTIYFGEGSWLTVV.

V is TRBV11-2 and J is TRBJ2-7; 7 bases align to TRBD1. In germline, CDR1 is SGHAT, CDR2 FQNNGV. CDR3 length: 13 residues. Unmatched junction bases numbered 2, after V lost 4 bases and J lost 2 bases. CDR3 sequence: CASSSDRAYEQYF. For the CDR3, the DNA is TGTGCCAGCAGCTCCGACAGGGCCTACGAGCAGTACTTC. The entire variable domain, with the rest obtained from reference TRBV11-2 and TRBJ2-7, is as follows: EAGVAQSPRYKIIEKRQSVAFWCNPISGHATLYWYQQILGQGPKLLIQFQNNGVVDDSQLPKDRFSAERLKGVDSTLKIQPAKLEDSAVYLCASSSDRAYEQYFGPGTRLTVT.

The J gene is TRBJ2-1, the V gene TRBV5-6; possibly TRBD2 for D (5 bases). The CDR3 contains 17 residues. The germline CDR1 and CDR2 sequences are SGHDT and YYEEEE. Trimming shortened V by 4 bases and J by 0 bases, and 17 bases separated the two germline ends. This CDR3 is CASSPPQAESSYNEQFF. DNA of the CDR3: TGTGCCAGCAGCCCTCCTCAAGCGGAAAGCTCCTACAATGAGCAGTTCTTC.

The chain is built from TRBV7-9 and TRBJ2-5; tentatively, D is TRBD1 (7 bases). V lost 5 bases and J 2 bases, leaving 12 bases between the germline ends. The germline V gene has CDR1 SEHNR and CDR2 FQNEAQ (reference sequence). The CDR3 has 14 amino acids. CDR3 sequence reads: CASSPRGRQETQYF. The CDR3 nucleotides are TGTGCCAGCAGCCCCAGGGGGAGGCAAGAGACCCAGTACTTC.